This T cell receptor (beta chain) originates from a study of OX40 agonist ivuxolimab in advanced cancers. The V end was cut by 1 base, the J end by 4 bases, with 13 bases between. The CDR3 loop spans 15 amino acids. Germline V lookup: CDR1 SGHTA, CDR2 FQGNSA. The method was immunoSEQ multiplex PCR; TCRdb's version includes in-frame clones alone and lacks a portion of them. Of approximately 65,000 clones listed, approximately 86% were seen once; the top ten hold approximately 1%. The clonotype originates from an adult with an advanced solid tumor such as melanoma, head and neck, liver or kidney cancer. The chain links TRBV7-2 to TRBJ1-1; D is unresolved. The material sequenced was CD4+ or CD8+ T cells sorted from blood, taken in a trial of the OX40 agonist ivuxolimab. The CDR3 sequence is CASSLDILRSTEAFF. For the CDR3, the DNA is TGTGCCAGCAGCTTAGACATCCTCAGATCCACTGAAGCTTTCTTT.